This is a list of T cell receptor beta chains from one sample in a study of blood T cell repertoires in COVID-19. Produced via immunoSEQ multiplex PCR; TCRdb's table is partial and in-frame only. Found here are 240,000 or so clones, roughly 80% of them singletons; the top ten hold around 3.4%. Sequences were obtained from peripheral blood. Receptor source: a woman under 30 with acute or convalescent COVID-19. Each CDR3 is given with its conserved first and last residue. Fields, in order: clone size, D gene, J gene, V gene, CDR3 length, CDR3 protein, CDR3 DNA. The D gene is left open where the match is weak. Size values are once, few and many counts, or a class for expanded clones, and some rows have none.

NA,TRBD1,TRBJ1-6,TRBV2,16,CASSEGWDRRNSPLHF,TGTGCCAGCAGTGAAGGGTGGGACAGGAGAAATTCACCCCTCCACTTT
NA,NA,TRBJ1-3,TRBV6-5,16,CASSYSAQVLGNTIYF,TGTGCCAGCAGTTACTCCGCACAGGTCCTCGGAAACACCATATATTTT
NA,TRBD1,TRBJ1-1,TRBV11-2,16,CASSFSMTGGNTEAFF,TGTGCCAGCAGCTTCTCCATGACAGGGGGGAACACTGAAGCTTTCTTT
NA,TRBD1,TRBJ1-1,TRBV28,15,CASSLSGTEKSEAFF,TGTGCCAGCAGTTTATCCGGGACAGAAAAATCTGAAGCTTTCTTT
NA,NA,TRBJ2-7,TRBV10-2,13,CASSDQGRDEQYF,TGCGCCAGCAGTGATCAGGGGCGGGACGAGCAGTACTTC
NA,NA,TRBJ1-3,TRBV9,16,CASSVGGPSSGNTIYF,TGTGCCAGCAGCGTAGGCGGGCCTTCCTCTGGAAACACCATATATTTT
NA,TRBD2,TRBJ2-1,TRBV7-2,14,CASSQEGLGVEQFF,TGTGCCAGCAGCCAGGAGGGACTAGGGGTTGAGCAGTTCTTC
NA,TRBD1,TRBJ2-3,TRBV3-1/TRBV3-2,14,CASSQGTGWDTQYF,TGTGCCAGCAGCCAAGGGACAGGGTGGGATACGCAGTATTTT
NA,NA,TRBJ2-3,TRBV14,14,CASSRAGLPDTQYF,TGTGCCAGCAGCCGGGCAGGCTTACCAGATACGCAGTATTTT
NA,NA,TRBJ1-1,TRBV6-5,14,CASSRTTGNTEAFF,TGTGCCAGCAGCCGAACAACAGGGAACACTGAAGCTTTCTTT
NA,NA,TRBJ2-7,TRBV7-2,18,CASSLRLGGRGLRYEQYF,TGTGCCAGCAGCTTAAGGTTAGGGGGCCGGGGGCTTCGGTACGAGCAGTACTTC
NA,NA,TRBJ2-7,TRBV7-9,15,CASSSRSGSSYEQYF,TGTGCCAGCAGCTCCCGCTCCGGGAGCTCCTACGAGCAGTACTTC
NA,NA,TRBJ2-5,TRBV7-7,15,CASSLVGHFQETQYF,TGTGCTAGCAGCTTAGTTGGACACTTCCAAGAGACCCAGTACTTC
NA,NA,TRBJ2-7,TRBV2,13,CASRADGSYEQYF,TGTGCCAGCAGGGCGGATGGATCCTACGAGCAGTACTTC
once,NA,TRBJ2-1,TRBV9,14,CASSVSGDRLEQFF,TGTGCCAGCAGCGTATCCGGGGATCGCCTGGAGCAGTTCTTC
NA,TRBD1,TRBJ2-5,TRBV5-1,14,CASSFQGAQETQYF,TGCGCCAGCAGCTTCCAGGGGGCACAGGAGACCCAGTACTTC
NA,TRBD2,TRBJ2-1,TRBV19,15,CASRPRAGGRDEQFF,TGTGCCAGTAGACCCCGGGCGGGAGGCAGGGATGAGCAGTTCTTC
NA,TRBD2,TRBJ2-7,TRBV13,14,CASSDGLAAYEQYF,TGTGCCAGCAGCGACGGACTAGCTGCGTACGAGCAGTACTTC
NA,NA,TRBJ1-6,TRBV7-9,14,CASSTQGINSPLHF,TGTGCCAGCAGCACCCAGGGGATTAACTCACCCCTCCACTTT
NA,TRBD2,TRBJ2-7,TRBV28,15,CASSLAGGPVYEQYF,TGTGCCAGCAGTCTAGCGGGAGGGCCGGTCTACGAGCAGTACTTC
NA,NA,TRBJ1-1,TRBV7-2,14,CASSLARASVIAFF,TGTGCCAGCAGCTTAGCCAGGGCTTCGGTGATAGCTTTCTTT
few,NA,TRBJ1-1,TRBV28,12,CASSWANTEAFF,TGTGCCAGCAGTTGGGCGAACACTGAAGCTTTCTTT
NA,TRBD2,TRBJ2-1,TRBV2,16,CASSEVGGRSFNEQFF,TGTGCCAGCAGTGAAGTCGGCGGGAGATCCTTCAATGAGCAGTTCTTC
NA,NA,TRBJ1-5,TRBV27,14,CASSLLGGNQPQHF,TGTGCCAGCAGTTTACTAGGGGGCAATCAGCCCCAGCATTTT
NA,TRBD2,TRBJ2-3,TRBV7-2,17,CASSPSLLAGRTDTQYF,TGTGCCAGCAGCCCCAGCCTCTTAGCGGGCCGCACAGATACGCAGTATTTT
NA,TRBD2,TRBJ2-3,TRBV7-3,20,CASSFLAGSGRTESTDTQYF,TGTGCCAGCAGCTTCTTAGCGGGTAGCGGGAGGACCGAGTCCACAGATACGCAGTATTTT
NA,NA,TRBJ1-2,TRBV7-2,14,CASSPGHGDRSYTF,TGTGCCAGCAGCCCCGGACACGGCGATCGAAGCTACACCTTC
NA,NA,TRBJ2-2,TRBV6-4,12,CASRQNTGELFF,TGTGCCAGCAGACAGAACACCGGGGAGCTGTTTTTT
NA,NA,TRBJ1-2,TRBV2,11,CASSGHYGYTF,TGTGCCAGCAGTGGTCATTATGGCTACACCTTC
NA,TRBD1,TRBJ1-3,TRBV5-6,17,CASSLATDRGPGNTIYF,TGTGCCAGCAGCTTGGCGACGGACAGGGGGCCTGGAAACACCATATATTTT
NA,NA,TRBJ1-1,TRBV5-6,13,CASSLQGGAEAFF,TGTGCCAGCAGCTTACAAGGGGGGGCTGAAGCTTTCTTT
NA,TRBD2,TRBJ2-1,TRBV4-3,17,CASSRDGLAGQYNEQFF,TGCGCCAGCAGCCGAGACGGACTAGCGGGACAATACAATGAGCAGTTCTTC
NA,TRBD1,TRBJ1-2,TRBV19,15,CASSMSDRVGYGYTF,TGTGCCAGTAGTATGTCCGACAGGGTCGGATATGGCTACACCTTC
NA,TRBD1,TRBJ1-1,TRBV6-5,14,CASTFGQGASEAFF,TGTGCCAGCACCTTCGGACAGGGGGCGTCTGAAGCTTTCTTT
NA,NA,TRBJ2-5,TRBV9,16,CASSVAASAYQETQYF,TGTGCCAGCAGCGTAGCGGCTAGCGCGTATCAAGAGACCCAGTACTTC
NA,NA,TRBJ2-7,TRBV5-1,13,CASSLETYYEQYF,TGCGCCAGCAGCTTAGAGACATACTACGAGCAGTACTTC
once,NA,TRBJ1-1,TRBV5-1,15,CASSLVGTLNTEAFF,TGCGCCAGCAGCTTGGTAGGGACACTGAACACTGAAGCTTTCTTT
NA,NA,TRBJ2-1,TRBV7-6,18,CASSLVYMGGQVVNEQFF,TGTGCCAGCAGCTTAGTCTATATGGGTGGGCAGGTAGTCAATGAGCAGTTCTTC
NA,TRBD2,TRBJ2-7,TRBV6-2/TRBV6-3,14,CASSYSGLGDEQYF,TGTGCCAGCAGTTACTCGGGACTAGGAGACGAGCAGTACTTC
NA,TRBD1,TRBJ1-2,TRBV11-2,14,CASSLEPQGGDYTF,TGTGCCAGCAGCTTAGAGCCCCAGGGGGGCGACTACACCTTC
few,NA,TRBJ2-2,TRBV6-2/TRBV6-3,15,CASSSGLAGYGELFF,TGTGCCAGCAGCTCAGGACTGGCCGGCTACGGGGAGCTGTTTTTT
NA,NA,TRBJ2-1,TRBV3-1/TRBV3-2,15,CASSQDSGSYNEQFF,TGTGCCAGCAGCCAAGACTCGGGCTCCTACAATGAGCAGTTCTTC
NA,TRBD2,TRBJ2-7,TRBV29-1,14,CSVVTASGSYEQYF,TGCAGCGTTGTCACGGCTAGCGGGTCCTACGAGCAGTACTTC
NA,TRBD1,TRBJ1-6,TRBV25-1,16,CASSGSGTGYNSPLHF,TGTGCCAGCAGTGGATCCGGGACAGGGTATAATTCACCCCTCCACTTT
once,TRBD1,TRBJ1-2,TRBV13,14,CASSYGQGSGGYTF,TGTGCCAGCAGCTATGGACAGGGGTCTGGTGGCTACACCTTC
NA,NA,TRBJ1-5,TRBV19,16,CASTLRHTYSNQPQHF,TGTGCCAGCACTCTCAGACATACGTATAGCAATCAGCCCCAGCATTTT
once,NA,TRBJ1-1,TRBV5-8,14,CASSLGGAGTEAFF,TGTGCCAGCAGCTTGGGAGGGGCGGGAACTGAAGCTTTCTTT
NA,TRBD2,TRBJ2-3,TRBV7-2,14,CASRSSGSTDTQYF,TGTGCCAGCAGATCTAGCGGTAGCACAGATACGCAGTATTTT
NA,NA,TRBJ1-1,TRBV28,14,CASSFGGINTEAFF,TGTGCCAGCAGTTTTGGAGGGATCAACACTGAAGCTTTCTTT
many,NA,TRBJ2-1,TRBV6-2/TRBV6-3,17,CASSSLLALTSYNEQFF,TGTGCCAGCAGTTCCCTCTTAGCGTTGACCTCCTACAATGAGCAGTTCTTC
few,TRBD2,TRBJ2-1,TRBV11-1,15,CASSPSGSGQNEQFF,TGTGCCAGCAGCCCGAGCGGGAGTGGCCAAAATGAGCAGTTCTTC
NA,NA,TRBJ2-2,TRBV3-1/TRBV3-2,16,CASSPTGSSHTGELFF,TGTGCCAGCAGCCCAACAGGCTCCTCGCATACCGGGGAGCTGTTTTTT
NA,NA,TRBJ2-7,TRBV3-1/TRBV3-2,15,CASSPGAKGSYEQYF,TGTGCCAGCAGCCCAGGGGCAAAAGGGTCCTACGAGCAGTACTTC